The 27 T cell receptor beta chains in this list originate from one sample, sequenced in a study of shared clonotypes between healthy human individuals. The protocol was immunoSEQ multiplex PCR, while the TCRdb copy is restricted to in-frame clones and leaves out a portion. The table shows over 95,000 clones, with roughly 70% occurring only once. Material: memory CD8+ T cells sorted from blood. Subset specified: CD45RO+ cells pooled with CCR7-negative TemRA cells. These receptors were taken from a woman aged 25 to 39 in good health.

This CDR3 reads CASRKSDRGNTEAFF. As DNA, the CDR3 is TGTGCCAGTAGAAAAAGCGACAGGGGCAACACTGAAGCTTTCTTT. This chain joins TRBV19 and TRBJ1-1; 8 bases are a match to TRBD1. V dropped 6 bases and J dropped 2; count of bases not matched to a gene: 8. CDR1 and CDR2 (germline): LNHDA, SQIVND (reference sequence). This CDR3 is 15 amino acids long.

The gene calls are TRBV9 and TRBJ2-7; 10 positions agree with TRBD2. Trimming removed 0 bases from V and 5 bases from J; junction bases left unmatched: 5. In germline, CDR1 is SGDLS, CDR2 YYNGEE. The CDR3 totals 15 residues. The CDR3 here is CASSVVEGLANEQYF. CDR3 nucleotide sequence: TGTGCCAGCAGCGTAGTAGAGGGACTAGCGAACGAGCAGTACTTC.

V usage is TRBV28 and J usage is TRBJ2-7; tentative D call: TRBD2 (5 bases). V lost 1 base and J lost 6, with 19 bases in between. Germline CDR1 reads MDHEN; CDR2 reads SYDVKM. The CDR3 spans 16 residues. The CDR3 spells CASSLYVGDSPCEQYF. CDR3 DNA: TGTGCCAGCAGTTTATACGTGGGAGACTCTCCTTGCGAGCAGTACTTC.

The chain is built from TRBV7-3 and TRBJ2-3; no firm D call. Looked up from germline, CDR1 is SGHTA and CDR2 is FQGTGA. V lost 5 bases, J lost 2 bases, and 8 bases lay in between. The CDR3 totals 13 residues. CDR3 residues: CASSPSVTDTQYF. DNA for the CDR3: TGTGCCAGCAGCCCGTCCGTCACAGATACGCAGTATTTT.

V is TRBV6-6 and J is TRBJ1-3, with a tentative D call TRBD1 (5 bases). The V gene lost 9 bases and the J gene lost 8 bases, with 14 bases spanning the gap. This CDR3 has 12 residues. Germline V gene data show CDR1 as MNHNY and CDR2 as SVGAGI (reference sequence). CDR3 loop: CARRIPRDTIYF. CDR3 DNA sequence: TGTGCCAGAAGAATACCCAGGGACACCATATATTTT.

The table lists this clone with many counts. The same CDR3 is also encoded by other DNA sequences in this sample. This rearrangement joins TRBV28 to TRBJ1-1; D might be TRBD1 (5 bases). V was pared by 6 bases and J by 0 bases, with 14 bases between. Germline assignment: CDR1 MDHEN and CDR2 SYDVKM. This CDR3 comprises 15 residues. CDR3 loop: CASRERGSMNTEAFF. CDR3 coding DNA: TGTGCCAGCAGAGAGAGGGGCTCCATGAACACTGAAGCTTTCTTT.

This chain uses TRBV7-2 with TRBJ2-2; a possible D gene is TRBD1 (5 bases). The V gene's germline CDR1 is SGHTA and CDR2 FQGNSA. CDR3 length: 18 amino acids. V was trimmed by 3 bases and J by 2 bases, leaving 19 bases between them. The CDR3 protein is CASSFPSATEINTGELFF. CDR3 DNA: TGTGCCAGCAGCTTCCCTAGTGCGACAGAAATAAACACCGGGGAGCTGTTTTTT. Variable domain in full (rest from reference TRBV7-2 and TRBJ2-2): GAGVSQSPSNKVTEKGKDVELRCDPISGHTALYWYRQSLGQGLEFLIYFQGNSAPDKSGLPSDRFSAERTGGSVSTLTIQRTQQEDSAVYLCASSFPSATEINTGELFFGEGSRLTVL.

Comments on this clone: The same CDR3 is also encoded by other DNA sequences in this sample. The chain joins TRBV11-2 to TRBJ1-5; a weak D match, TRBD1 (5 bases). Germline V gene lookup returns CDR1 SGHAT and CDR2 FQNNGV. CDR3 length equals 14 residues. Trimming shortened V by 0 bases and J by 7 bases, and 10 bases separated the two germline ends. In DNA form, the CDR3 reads TGTGCCAGCAGCTTAGATGGAGGGGACCAGCCCCAGCATTTT. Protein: CASSLDGGDQPQHF.

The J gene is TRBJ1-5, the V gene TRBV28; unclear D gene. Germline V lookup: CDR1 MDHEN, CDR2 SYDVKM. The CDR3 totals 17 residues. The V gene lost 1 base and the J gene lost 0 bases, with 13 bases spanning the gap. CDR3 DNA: TGTGCCAGCAGTTTATTGATGCGGGGATATAGCAATCAGCCCCAGCATTTT. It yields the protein CASSLLMRGYSNQPQHF.

The CDR3 here is CASSLLWGFSNTEAFF. CDR3 bases: TGCGCCAGCAGCTTGCTTTGGGGATTTTCCAACACTGAAGCTTTCTTT. V is TRBV5-1 and J is TRBJ1-1, with D uncertain. V was pared by 1 base and J by 2 bases, with 15 bases between. The germline V gene has CDR1 SGHRS and CDR2 YFSETQ. There are 16 residues in the CDR3.

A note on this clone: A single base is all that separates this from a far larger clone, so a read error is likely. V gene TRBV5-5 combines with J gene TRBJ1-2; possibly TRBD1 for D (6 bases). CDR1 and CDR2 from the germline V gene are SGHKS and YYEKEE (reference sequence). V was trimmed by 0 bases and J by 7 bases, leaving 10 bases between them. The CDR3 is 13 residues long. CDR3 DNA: TGTGCCAGCAGCTTGGACAGGGACGCTGGCTACACCTTC. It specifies CASSLDRDAGYTF.

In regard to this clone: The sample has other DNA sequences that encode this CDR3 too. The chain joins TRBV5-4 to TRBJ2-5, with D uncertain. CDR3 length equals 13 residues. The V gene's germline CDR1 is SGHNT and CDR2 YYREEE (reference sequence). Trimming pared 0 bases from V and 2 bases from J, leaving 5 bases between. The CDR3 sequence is CASSLESQETQYF. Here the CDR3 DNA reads TGTGCCAGCAGCTTGGAGTCACAAGAGACCCAGTACTTC.

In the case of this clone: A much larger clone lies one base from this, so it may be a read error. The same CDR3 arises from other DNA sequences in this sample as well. In DNA, the CDR3 is TGTGCCAGCAGCCCCCGATGGAGCGGGGAGTTCTACAATGAGCAGTTCTTC. Translating it yields CASSPRWSGEFYNEQFF. This chain connects TRBV27 to TRBJ2-1, with TRBD2 identical over 7 bases. Trimming took 6 bases from V and 3 from J; bases not matched to a gene: 14. CDR1 and CDR2 from the germline V gene are MNHEY and SMNVEV (reference sequence). The CDR3 sequence is 17 residues long.

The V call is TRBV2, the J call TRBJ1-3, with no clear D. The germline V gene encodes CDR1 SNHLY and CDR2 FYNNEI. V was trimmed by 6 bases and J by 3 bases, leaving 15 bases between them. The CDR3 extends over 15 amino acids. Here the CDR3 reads CASREDRTVGNTIYF. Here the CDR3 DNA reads TGTGCCAGCAGGGAGGACCGTACCGTTGGAAACACCATATATTTT.

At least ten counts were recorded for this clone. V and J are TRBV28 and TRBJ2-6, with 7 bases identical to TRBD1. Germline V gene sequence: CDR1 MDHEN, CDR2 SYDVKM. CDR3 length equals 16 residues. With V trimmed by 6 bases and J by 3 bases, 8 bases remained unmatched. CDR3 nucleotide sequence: TGTGCCAGCAGCCGGGAAGGGACAGATGGGGCCAACGTCCTGACTTTC. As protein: CASSREGTDGANVLTF.

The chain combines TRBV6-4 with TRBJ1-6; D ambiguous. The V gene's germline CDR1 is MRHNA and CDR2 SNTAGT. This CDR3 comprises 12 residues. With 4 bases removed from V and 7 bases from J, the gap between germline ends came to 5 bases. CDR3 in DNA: TGTGCCAGCAGTGCGGGCAATTCACCCCTCCACTTT. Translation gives CASSAGNSPLHF.

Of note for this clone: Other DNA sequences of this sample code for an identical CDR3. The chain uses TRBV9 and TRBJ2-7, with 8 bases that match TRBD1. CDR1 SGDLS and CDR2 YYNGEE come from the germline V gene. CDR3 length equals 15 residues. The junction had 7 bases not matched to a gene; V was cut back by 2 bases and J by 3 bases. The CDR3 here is CASSVGGQGVYEQYF. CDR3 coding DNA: TGTGCCAGCAGCGTGGGTGGACAGGGAGTCTACGAGCAGTACTTC.

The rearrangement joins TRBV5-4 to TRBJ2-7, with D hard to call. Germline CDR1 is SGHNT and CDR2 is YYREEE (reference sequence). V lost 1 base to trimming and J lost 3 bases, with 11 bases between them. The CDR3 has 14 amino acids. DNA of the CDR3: TGTGCCAGCAGCTTGAAGATCACCAGCTACGAGCAGTACTTC. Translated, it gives CASSLKITSYEQYF. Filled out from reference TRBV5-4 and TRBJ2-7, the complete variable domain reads ETGVTQSPTHLIKTRGQQVTLRCSSQSGHNTVSWYQQALGQGPQFIFQYYREEENGRGNFPPRFSGLQFPNYSSELNVNALELDDSALYLCASSLKITSYEQYFGPGTRLTVT.

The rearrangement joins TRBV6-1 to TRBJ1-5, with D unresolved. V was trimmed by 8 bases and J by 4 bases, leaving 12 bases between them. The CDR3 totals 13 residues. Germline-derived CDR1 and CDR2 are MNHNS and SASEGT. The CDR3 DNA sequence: TGTGCCAGCCATACGGACGGGAATCAGCCCCAGCATTTT. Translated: CASHTDGNQPQHF.

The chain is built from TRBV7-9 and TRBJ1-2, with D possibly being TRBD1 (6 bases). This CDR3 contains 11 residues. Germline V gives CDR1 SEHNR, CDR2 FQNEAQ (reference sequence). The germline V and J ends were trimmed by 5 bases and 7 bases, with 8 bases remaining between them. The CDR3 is CASSRGGGYTF. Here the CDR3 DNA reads TGTGCCAGCAGCCGAGGGGGTGGCTACACCTTC.

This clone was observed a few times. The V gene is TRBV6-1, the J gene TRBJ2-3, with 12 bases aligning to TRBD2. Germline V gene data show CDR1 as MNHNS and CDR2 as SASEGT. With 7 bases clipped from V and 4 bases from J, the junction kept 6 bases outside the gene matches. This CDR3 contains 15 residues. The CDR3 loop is CASIQLAGGSDTQYF. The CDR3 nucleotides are TGTGCCAGCATCCAACTAGCGGGAGGATCAGATACGCAGTATTTT.

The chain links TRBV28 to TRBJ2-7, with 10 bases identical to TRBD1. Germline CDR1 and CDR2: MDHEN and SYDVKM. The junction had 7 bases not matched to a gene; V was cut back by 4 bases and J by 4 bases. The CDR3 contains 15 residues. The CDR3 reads CASSSGTGVLYEQYF. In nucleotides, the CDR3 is TGTGCCAGCAGTTCCGGGACAGGGGTTTTGTACGAGCAGTACTTC.

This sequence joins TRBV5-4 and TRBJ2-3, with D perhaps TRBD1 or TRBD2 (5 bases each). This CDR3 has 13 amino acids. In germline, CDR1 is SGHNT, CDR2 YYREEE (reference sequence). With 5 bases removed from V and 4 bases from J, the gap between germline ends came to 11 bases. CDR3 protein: CASSPGTPDTQYF. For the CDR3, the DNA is TGTGCCAGCAGTCCCGGGACCCCAGATACGCAGTATTTT.

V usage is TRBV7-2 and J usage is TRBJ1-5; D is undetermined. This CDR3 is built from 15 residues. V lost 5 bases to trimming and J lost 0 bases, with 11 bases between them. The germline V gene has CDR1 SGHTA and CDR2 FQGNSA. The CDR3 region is CASSLLDFSNQPQHF. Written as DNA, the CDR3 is TGTGCCAGCAGCCTGTTGGACTTTAGCAATCAGCCCCAGCATTTT.

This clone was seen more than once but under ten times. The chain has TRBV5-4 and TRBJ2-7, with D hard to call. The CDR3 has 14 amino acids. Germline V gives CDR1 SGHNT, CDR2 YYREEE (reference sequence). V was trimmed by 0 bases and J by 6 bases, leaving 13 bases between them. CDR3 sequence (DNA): TGTGCCAGCAGCTTGGAATATATGGGCCGCGAGCAGTACTTC. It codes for CASSLEYMGREQYF.

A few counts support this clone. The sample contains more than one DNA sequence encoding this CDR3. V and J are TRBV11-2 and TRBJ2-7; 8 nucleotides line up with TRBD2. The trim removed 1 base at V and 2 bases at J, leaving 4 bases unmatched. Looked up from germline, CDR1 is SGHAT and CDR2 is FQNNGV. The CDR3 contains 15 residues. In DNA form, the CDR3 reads TGTGCCAGCAGCTTAGGAACTAGCGGCACCTACGAGCAGTACTTC. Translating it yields CASSLGTSGTYEQYF.

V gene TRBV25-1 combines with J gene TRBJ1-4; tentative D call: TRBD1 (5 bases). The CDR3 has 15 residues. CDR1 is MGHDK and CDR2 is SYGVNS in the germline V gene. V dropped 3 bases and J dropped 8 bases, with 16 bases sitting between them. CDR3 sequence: CASSDLVGVGEKLFF. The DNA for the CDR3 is TGTGCCAGCAGTGACCTTGTGGGGGTAGGAGAAAAACTGTTTTTT.